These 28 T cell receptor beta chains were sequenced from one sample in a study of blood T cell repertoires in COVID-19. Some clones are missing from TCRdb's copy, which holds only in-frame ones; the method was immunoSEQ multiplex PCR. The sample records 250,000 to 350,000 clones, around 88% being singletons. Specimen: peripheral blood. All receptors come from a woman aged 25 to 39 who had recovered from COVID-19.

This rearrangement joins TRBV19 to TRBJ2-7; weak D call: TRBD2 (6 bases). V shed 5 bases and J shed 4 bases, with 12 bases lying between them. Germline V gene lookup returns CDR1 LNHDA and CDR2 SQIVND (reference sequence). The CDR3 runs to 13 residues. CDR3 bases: TGTGCCAGTAGTCGGGGGACGGGGTACGAGCAGTACTTC. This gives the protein CASSRGTGYEQYF.

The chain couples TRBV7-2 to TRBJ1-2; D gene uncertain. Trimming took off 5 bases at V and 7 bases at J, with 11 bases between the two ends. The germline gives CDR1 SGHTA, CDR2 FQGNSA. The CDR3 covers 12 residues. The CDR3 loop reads CASSPALIGYTF. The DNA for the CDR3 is TGTGCCAGCAGCCCCGCGTTAATTGGCTACACCTTC.

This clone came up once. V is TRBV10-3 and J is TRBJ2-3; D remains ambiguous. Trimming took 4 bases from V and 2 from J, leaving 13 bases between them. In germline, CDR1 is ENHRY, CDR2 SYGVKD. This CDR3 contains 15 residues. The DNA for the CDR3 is TGTGCCATCAGTGCCACATCTCCCCCCACAGATACGCAGTATTTT. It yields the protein CAISATSPPTDTQYF.

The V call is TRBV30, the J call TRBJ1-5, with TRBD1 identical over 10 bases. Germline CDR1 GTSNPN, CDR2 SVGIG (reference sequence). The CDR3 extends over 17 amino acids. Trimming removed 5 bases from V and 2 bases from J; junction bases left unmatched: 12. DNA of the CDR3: TGTGCCTGGGCTCGGACAGGGGGTTTTATTGGCAATCAGCCCCAGCATTTT. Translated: CAWARTGGFIGNQPQHF.

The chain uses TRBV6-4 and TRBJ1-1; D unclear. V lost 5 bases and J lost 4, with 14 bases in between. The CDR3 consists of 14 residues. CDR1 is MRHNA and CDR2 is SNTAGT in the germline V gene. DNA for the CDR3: TGTGCCAGCAGTATTAGCCATGGAGGCACTGAAGCTTTCTTT. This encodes CASSISHGGTEAFF.

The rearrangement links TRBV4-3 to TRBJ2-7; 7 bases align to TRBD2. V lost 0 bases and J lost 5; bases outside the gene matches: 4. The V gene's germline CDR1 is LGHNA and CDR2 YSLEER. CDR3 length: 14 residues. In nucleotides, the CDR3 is TGCGCCAGCAGCCAAGAGGGCGGGGGACACGAGCAGTACTTC. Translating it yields CASSQEGGGHEQYF.

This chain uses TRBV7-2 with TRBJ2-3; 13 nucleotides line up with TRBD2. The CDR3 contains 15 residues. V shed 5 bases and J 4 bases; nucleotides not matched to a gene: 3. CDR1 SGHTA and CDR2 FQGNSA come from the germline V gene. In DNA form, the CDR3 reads TGTGCCAGCAGCCAACTAGCGGGGGGGGCAGATACGCAGTATTTT. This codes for CASSQLAGGADTQYF.

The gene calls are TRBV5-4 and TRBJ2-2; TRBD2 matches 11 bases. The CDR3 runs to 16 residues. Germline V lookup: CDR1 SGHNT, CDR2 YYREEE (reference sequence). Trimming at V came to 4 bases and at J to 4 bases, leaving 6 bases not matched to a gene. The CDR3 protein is CASSRGTSGSTGELFF. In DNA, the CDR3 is TGTGCCAGCAGCAGAGGGACTAGCGGATCCACCGGGGAGCTGTTTTTT.

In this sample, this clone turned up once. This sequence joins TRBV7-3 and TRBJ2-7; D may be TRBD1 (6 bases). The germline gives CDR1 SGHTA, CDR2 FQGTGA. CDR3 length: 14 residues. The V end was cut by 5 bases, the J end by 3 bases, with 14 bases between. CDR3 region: CASSPTSDSYEQYF. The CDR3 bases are TGTGCCAGCAGCCCTACCTCGGACAGCTACGAGCAGTACTTC.

DNA of the CDR3: TGTGCCAGCAGCCGGACTAGCGGGTCCTGGGGCAATGAGCAGTTCTTC. This gives the protein CASSRTSGSWGNEQFF. The gene calls are TRBV14 and TRBJ2-1, with 11 nucleotides matching TRBD2. From germline, CDR1 is SGHDN and CDR2 FVKESK. The CDR3 runs to 16 residues. V trimming: 4 bases; J trimming: 6 bases; junction bases outside the gene matches: 8.

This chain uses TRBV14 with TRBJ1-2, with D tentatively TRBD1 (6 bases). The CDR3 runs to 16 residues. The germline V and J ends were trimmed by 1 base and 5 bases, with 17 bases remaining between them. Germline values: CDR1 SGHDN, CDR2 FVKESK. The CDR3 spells CASSQAPRGGPYGYTF. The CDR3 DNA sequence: TGTGCCAGCAGCCAAGCGCCTCGGGGGGGGCCGTATGGCTACACCTTC.

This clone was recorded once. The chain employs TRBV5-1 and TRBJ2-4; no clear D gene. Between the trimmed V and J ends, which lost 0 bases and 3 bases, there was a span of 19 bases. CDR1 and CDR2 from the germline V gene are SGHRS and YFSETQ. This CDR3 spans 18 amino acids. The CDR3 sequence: CASSLVAQVLSVKNIQYF. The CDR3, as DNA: TGCGCCAGCAGCTTGGTTGCCCAGGTCCTTTCGGTCAAAAACATTCAGTACTTC.

The CDR3 protein is CATSDTGYGYTF. The CDR3 nucleotides are TGTGCCACCAGTGATACGGGCTATGGCTACACCTTC. V is TRBV24-1 and J is TRBJ1-2; D not certain. Germline V gene lookup returns CDR1 KGHDR and CDR2 SFDVKD. The V end was cut by 3 bases, the J end by 4 bases, with 5 bases between. The CDR3 sequence is 12 residues long.

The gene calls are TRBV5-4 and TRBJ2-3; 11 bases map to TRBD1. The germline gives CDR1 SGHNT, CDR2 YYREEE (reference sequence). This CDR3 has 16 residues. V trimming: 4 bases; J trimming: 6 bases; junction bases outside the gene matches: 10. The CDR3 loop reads CASSRTGTGGLDTQYF. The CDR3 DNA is TGTGCCAGCAGCCGAACCGGGACAGGGGGTTTGGATACGCAGTATTTT.

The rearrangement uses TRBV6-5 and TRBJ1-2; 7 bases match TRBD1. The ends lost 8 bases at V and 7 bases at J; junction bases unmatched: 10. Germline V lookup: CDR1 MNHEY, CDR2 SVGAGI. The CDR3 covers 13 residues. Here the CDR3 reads CASFAGTATGYTF. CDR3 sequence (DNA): TGTGCCAGCTTCGCCGGGACAGCAACTGGCTACACCTTC.

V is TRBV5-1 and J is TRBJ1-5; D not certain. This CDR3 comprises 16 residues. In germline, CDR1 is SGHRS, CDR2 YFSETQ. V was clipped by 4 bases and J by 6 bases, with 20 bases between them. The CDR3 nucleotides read TGCGCCAGCAGCCCTACCCCGTCGGGATCGGCTCAGCCCCAGCATTTT. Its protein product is CASSPTPSGSAQPQHF.

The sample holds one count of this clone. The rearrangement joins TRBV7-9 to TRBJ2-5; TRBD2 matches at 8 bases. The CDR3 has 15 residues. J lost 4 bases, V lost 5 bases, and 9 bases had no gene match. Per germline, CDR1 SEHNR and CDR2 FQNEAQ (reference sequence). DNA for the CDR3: TGTGCCAGCAGCCATGGACTAGCCGGGACAGAGACCCAGTACTTC. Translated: CASSHGLAGTETQYF.

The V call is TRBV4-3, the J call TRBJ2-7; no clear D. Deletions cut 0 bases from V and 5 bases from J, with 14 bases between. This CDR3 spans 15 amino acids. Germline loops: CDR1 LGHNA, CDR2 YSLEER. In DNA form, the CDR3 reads TGCGCCAGCAGCCAAGACATCTTATTAACGGACGAGCAGTACTTC. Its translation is CASSQDILLTDEQYF.

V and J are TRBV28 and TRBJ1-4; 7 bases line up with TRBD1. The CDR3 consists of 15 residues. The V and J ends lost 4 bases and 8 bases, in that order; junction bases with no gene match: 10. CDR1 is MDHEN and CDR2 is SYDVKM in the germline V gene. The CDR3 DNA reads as TGTGCCAGCAGTTCAGGGGGAAGAAGAAGCGAAAAACTGTTTTTT. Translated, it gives CASSSGGRRSEKLFF.

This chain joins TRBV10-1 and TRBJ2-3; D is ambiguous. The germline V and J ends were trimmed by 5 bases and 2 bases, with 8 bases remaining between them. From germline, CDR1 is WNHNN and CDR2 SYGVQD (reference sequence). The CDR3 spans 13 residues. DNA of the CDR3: TGCGCCAGCAGTAACGCGGACACAGATACGCAGTATTTT. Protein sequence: CASSNADTDTQYF.

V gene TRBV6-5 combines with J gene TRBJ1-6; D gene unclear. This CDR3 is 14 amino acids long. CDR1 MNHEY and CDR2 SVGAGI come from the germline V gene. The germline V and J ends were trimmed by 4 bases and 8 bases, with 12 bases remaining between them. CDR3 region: CASSFPDRDSPLHF. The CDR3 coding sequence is TGTGCCAGCAGTTTCCCCGATCGGGATTCACCCCTCCACTTT.

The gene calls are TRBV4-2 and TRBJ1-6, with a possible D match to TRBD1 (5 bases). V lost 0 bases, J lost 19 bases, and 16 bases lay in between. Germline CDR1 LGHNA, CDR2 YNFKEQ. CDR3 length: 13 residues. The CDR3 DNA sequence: TGTGCCAGCAGCCAAGAAAAGGGGCGAGTGACACACTTT. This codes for CASSQEKGRVTHF.

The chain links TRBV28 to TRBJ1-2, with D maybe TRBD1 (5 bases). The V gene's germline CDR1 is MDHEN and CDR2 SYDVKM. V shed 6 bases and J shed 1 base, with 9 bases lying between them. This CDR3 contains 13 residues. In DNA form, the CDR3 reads TGTGCCAGCAGCTTCGACAGTAACTATGGCTACACCTTC. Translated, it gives CASSFDSNYGYTF.

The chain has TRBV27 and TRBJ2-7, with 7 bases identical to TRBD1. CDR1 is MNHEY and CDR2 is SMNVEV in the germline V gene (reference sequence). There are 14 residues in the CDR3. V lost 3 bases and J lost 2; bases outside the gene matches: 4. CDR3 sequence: CASSFAQGAYEQYF. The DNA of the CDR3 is TGTGCCAGCAGTTTTGCGCAGGGGGCCTACGAGCAGTACTTC.

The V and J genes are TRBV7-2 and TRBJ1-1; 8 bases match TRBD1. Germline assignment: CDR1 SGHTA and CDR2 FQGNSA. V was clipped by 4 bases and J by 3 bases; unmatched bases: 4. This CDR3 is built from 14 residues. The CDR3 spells CASSSRTGYTEAFF. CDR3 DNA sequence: TGTGCCAGCAGCTCAAGGACAGGGTACACTGAAGCTTTCTTT.

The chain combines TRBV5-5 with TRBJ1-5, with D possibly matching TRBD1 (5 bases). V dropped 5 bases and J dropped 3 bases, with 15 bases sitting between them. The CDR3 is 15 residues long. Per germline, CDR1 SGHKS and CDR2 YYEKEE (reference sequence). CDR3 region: CASRQGSLINQPQHF. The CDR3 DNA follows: TGTGCCAGCAGGCAGGGATCCCTAATCAATCAGCCCCAGCATTTT.

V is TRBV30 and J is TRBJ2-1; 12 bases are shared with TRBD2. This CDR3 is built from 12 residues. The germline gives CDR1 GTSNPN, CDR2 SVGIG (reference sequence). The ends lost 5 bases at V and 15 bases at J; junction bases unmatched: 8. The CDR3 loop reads CAWGLAGTRLFF. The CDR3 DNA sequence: TGTGCCTGGGGACTAGCGGGAACTCGGCTGTTCTTC. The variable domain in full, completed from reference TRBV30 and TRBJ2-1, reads SQTIHQWPATLVQPVGSPLSLECTVEGTSNPNLYWYRQAAGRGLQLLFYSVGIGQISSEVPQNLSASRPQDRQFILSSKKLLLSDSGFYLCAWGLAGTRLFFGPGTRLTVL.

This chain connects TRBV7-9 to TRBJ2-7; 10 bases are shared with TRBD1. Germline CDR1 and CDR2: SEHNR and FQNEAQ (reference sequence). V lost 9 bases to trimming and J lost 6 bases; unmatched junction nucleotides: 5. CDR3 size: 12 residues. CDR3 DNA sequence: TGTGCCAGTCTGGGACAGGGGTCCGAGCAGTACTTC. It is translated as CASLGQGSEQYF.